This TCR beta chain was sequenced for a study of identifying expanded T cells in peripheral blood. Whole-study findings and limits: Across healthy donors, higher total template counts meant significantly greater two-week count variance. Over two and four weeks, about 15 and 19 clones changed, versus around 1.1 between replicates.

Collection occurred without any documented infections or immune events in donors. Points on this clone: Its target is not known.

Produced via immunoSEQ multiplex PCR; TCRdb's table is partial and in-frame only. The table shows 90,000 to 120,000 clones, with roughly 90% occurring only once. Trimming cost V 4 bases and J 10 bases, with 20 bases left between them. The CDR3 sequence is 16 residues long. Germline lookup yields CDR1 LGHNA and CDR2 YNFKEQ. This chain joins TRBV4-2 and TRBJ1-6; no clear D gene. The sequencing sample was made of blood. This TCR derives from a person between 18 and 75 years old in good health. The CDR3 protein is CASSPRLTPDGSPLHF. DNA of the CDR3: TGTGCCAGCAGCCCCAGGCTAACGCCCGATGGATCACCCCTCCACTTT.